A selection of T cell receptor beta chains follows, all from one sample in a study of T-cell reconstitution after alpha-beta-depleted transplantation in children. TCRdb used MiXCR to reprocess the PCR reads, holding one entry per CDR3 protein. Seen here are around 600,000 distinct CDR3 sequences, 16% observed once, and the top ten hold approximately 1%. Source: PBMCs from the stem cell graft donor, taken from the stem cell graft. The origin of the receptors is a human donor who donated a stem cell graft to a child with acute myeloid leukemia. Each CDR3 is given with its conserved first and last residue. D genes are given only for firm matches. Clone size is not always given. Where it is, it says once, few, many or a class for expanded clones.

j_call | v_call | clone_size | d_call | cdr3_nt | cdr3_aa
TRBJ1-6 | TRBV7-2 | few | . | TGTGCCAGCAGCTTAGTTTCCGTCCACACTTCACCCCTCCACTTT | CASSLVSVHTSPLHF
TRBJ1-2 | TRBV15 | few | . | TGTGCCACCAGCAGAGGTCCCCGGGACCGAACATCTCCCTACACCTTC | CATSRGPRDRTSPYTF
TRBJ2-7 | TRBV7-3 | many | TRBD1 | TGTGCCAGCAGCCCGGGACAGGGGGGAATCTACGAGCAGTACTTC | CASSPGQGGIYEQYF
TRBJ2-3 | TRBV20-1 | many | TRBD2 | TGCAGTGCGTCCCGAGCGGGGGGGCCATCCGATACGCAGTATTTT | CSASRAGGPSDTQYF
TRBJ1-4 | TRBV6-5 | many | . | TGTGCCAGCAGTTACTCAAGGGCAACTAATGAAAAACTGTTTTTT | CASSYSRATNEKLFF
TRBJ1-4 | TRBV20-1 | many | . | TGCAGTGCTAGAGTCAGGGCTGTCAATGAAAAACTGTTTTTT | CSARVRAVNEKLFF
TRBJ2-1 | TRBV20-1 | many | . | TGCAGTGCTAGGATTCCGTACAATGAGCAGTTCTTC | CSARIPYNEQFF
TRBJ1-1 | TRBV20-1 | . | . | TGCAGTGCTGACGTTACCCGGGGGGGGGAGAACACTGAAGCTTTCTTT | CSADVTRGGENTEAFF
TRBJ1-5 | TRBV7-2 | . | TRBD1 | TGTGCCAGCAGCTTAGCGACAGGGGGAAATCAGCCCCAGCATTTT | CASSLATGGNQPQHF
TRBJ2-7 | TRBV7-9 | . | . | TGTGCCAGCAGCGGGGGGACGGTGCTCTACGAGCAGTACTTC | CASSGGTVLYEQYF
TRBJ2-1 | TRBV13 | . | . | TGTGCCAGCACAGGCTCGCAGCCCTACAATGAGCAGTTCTTC | CASTGSQPYNEQFF
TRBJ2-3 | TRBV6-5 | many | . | TGTGCCAGCAAAGGCGCAGATACGCAGTATTTT | CASKGADTQYF
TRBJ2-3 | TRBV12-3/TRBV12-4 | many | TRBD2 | TGTGCCAGCAGCCCCCGGGCTAGCGGGTCATACCATGGTACGCAGTATTTT | CASSPRASGSYHGTQYF
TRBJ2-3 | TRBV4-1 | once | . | TGCGCCAGCAGCCAATACGCAGATAGCACAGATACGCAGTATTTT | CASSQYADSTDTQYF
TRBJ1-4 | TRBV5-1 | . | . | TGCGCCAGCAGCTTGGAAGGGCGTGATGAAAAACTGTTTTTT | CASSLEGRDEKLFF
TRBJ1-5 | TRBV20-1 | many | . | TGCAGTGCTAGCCGTACAGGGACCGTTCAGCCCCAGCATTTT | CSASRTGTVQPQHF
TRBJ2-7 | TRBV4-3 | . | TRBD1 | TGCGCCAGCAGCCAAGATCCGAGCACAGGGGGCTCCCGGTACTTC | CASSQDPSTGGSRYF
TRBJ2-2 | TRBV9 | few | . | TGTGCCAGCAGCGTACGTGGCGGGGAGCTGTTTTTT | CASSVRGGELFF
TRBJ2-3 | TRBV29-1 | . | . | TGCAGCGTTGCTACGAAACTCCAGGGGGGTAGGGATACGCAGTATTTT | CSVATKLQGGRDTQYF
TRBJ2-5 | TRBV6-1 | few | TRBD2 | TGTGCCAGCAGCGCTTGGACTAGCGGGACTCAAGAGACCCAGTACTTC | CASSAWTSGTQETQYF
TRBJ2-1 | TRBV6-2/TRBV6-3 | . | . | TGTGCCAGCAGTTACCACCGGGACTCCGCCGGGGAGCAGTTCTTC | CASSYHRDSAGEQFF
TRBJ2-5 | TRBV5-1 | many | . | TGTGCCAGCAGTTTGAACTTCCAAGAGACCCAGTACTTC | CASSLNFQETQYF
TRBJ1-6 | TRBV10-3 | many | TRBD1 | TGTGCCATCAGTGAGTGGCAGGGGGGTTCACCCCTCCACTTT | CAISEWQGGSPLHF
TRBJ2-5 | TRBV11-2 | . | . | TGTGCCAGCAGCTTAGCAGGGTGGACCCAGTACTTC | CASSLAGWTQYF
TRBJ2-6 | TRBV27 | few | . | TGTGCCAGCAGTTCGCAGGGGATCGAAGGTGGCAACGTCCTGACTTTC | CASSSQGIEGGNVLTF
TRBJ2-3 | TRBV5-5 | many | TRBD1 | TGTGCCAGCGGACAGGGTAACACAGATACGCAGTATTTT | CASGQGNTDTQYF
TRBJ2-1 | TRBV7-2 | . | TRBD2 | TGTGCCAGCAGCTCCACCCTAGCGGGGGGATACAATGAGCAGTTCTTC | CASSSTLAGGYNEQFF
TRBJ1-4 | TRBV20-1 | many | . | TGCAGTGCTAGTTCCTCTTCCATCTTTAATGAAAAACTGTTTTTT | CSASSSSIFNEKLFF
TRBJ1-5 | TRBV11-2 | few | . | TGTGCCAGCAGCTTAGAGGTGGTGGGATCCGAGAATCAGCCCCAGCATTTT | CASSLEVVGSENQPQHF
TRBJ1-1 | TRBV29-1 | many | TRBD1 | TGCAGTGTTTTCCAGGGGGCAACTGAAGCTTTCTTT | CSVFQGATEAFF
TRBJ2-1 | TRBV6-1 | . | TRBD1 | TGTGCCAGCAGCCCTTTGGGGGACAGCCCGTTCTTC | CASSPLGDSPFF
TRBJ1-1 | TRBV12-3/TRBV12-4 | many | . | TGTGCCAGCAGTTTTTTCCCGAACACTGAAGCTTTCTTT | CASSFFPNTEAFF
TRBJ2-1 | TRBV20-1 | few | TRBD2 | TGCTGTGCTAGCCGGGGGGGCCTTACGGCCTACAATGAGCAGTTCTTC | CCASRGGLTAYNEQFF
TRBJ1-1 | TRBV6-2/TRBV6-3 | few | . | TGTGCCAGCAGTTACTCAGATCGGGGACGGGACACTGAAGCTTTCTTT | CASSYSDRGRDTEAFF
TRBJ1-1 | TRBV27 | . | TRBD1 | TGTGCCAGCAGCCTAACCACAGGGGTTTCTGAAGCTTTCTTT | CASSLTTGVSEAFF
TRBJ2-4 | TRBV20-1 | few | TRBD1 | TGCAGTGCTCCCGGGACAGGGGGCAACATTCAGTACTTC | CSAPGTGGNIQYF
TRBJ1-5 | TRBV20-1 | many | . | TGCAGTGCTAGACTACCGGGACGACAGCCCCAGCATTTT | CSARLPGRQPQHF
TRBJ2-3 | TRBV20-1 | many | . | TGCAGTGCTAGGATCCCTCAGCCGGGACTGCTCACAGATACGCAGTATTTT | CSARIPQPGLLTDTQYF
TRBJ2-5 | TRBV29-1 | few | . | TGCAGCGCCAACCCCGCTACCGGGGAGACCCAGTACTTC | CSANPATGETQYF
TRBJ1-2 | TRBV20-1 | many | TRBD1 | TGCAGTGCTAAAGGGGACAGGGTGTCTGGCTACACCTTC | CSAKGDRVSGYTF
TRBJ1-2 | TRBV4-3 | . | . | TGCGCCAGCAGCCAAGATGAAAGAGAGCACTATGGCTACACCTTC | CASSQDEREHYGYTF
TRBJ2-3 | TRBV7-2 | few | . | TGTGCCAGCAGCTTATTTGCGGGGAGTTACACAGATACGCAGTATTTT | CASSLFAGSYTDTQYF
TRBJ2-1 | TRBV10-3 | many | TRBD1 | TGTGCCATCAGATCCGGGACAGGTTCCTACAATGAGCAGTTCTTC | CAIRSGTGSYNEQFF
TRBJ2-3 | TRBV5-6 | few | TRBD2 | TGTGCCAGCAGCATTAGCGGGGGGCCAGTTTCAGATACGCAGTATTTT | CASSISGGPVSDTQYF
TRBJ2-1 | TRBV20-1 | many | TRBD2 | TGCAGTGCTAGAGGGGTAGCGGGGGGAGGAAATGAGCAGTTCTTC | CSARGVAGGGNEQFF